This T cell receptor (beta chain) was captured by sequencing in a study of T cells expressing NK-cell markers. Study-level background: In the group of eight sequenced donors, seven were HCMV-seropositive and one was seronegative.

What made the TCR beta cDNA was 5'RACE template switching with UMIs. TCRdb processed the 5' RACE reads again and assigns one entry to each CDR3 protein, with no DNA. There are 400,000 to 500,000 distinct CDR3 sequences in the sample, with 7.3% held by the top ten. Comment on this clonotype: Its antigen is undetermined.

The CDR3 consists of 11 residues. The germline CDR1 and CDR2 sequences are SNHLY and FYNNEI. The study's findings and limits: Roughly six donors carried dominant NKG2C+ clonotypes that made up about 1.0-7.0% of their CD8+ T cells. Leadership of the CD3+CD56-NKG2C+ fraction also belonged to these clonotypes in four donors.

The clonotype originates from a woman between 18 and 70 years old in good health. The sample taken for sequencing was blood T cells: a sorted CD56 or NKG2C T cell subset, CD4+ or CD8+ T cells, or bulk PBMC T cells (not recorded which). J is TRBJ2-1 and V is TRBV2; the TRBD1 assignment by TCRdb is unverifiable without DNA. The CDR3 is CASSGGAEQFF.